Shown below are 8 T cell receptor beta chains from a single sample sequenced in a study of graft-versus-host responses after intestinal transplantation. Which antigens these TCRs recognize remains unknown. The data were produced by immunoSEQ multiplex PCR, yet TCRdb's version contains in-frame clones alone and is incomplete. The sample lists about 66,000 clones; less than 95% were seen once. Sequencing was performed on unstimulated CD8+ T cells sorted from spleen or lymph node cells, taken before intestinal transplant. Receptors were obtained from a human donor who received an intestinal transplant.

This clone was detected once. J is TRBJ2-7 and V is TRBV6-5; 8 bases are shared with TRBD1. The CDR3 contains 14 residues. CDR1 and CDR2 from the germline V gene are MNHEY and SVGAGI. Trimming at V came to 4 bases and at J to 4 bases, leaving 6 bases not matched to a gene. The CDR3 region has the DNA TGTGCCAGCAGTTCCACAGGGGGGTGGTACGAGCAGTACTTC. Translated: CASSSTGGWYEQYF.

The CDR3 region is CASSQAGTGGTGELFF. The CDR3 coding sequence is TGTGCCAGCAGCCAAGCCGGGACAGGGGGCACCGGGGAGCTGTTTTTT. V gene TRBV4-2 combines with J gene TRBJ2-2, with TRBD1 matching over 11 bases. Trimming took 1 base from V and 4 from J; bases not matched to a gene: 2. The CDR3 is made up of 16 amino acids. Germline CDR1 reads LGHNA; CDR2 reads YNFKEQ.

V usage is TRBV27 and J usage is TRBJ1-2; 8 bases match TRBD1. J lost 8 bases, V lost 5 bases, and 7 bases had no gene match. CDR3 length: 13 residues. The germline V gene has CDR1 MNHEY and CDR2 SMNVEV (reference sequence). The CDR3 here is CASSSRTGWGYTF. Written as DNA, the CDR3 is TGTGCCAGCAGTAGTAGGACAGGGTGGGGCTACACCTTC.

The chain links TRBV5-6 to TRBJ2-7; D is unresolved. The germline gives CDR1 SGHDT, CDR2 YYEEEE. V gave up 0 bases and J gave up 2 bases, with 9 bases separating them. The CDR3 contains 14 residues. The CDR3 DNA is TGTGCCAGCAGCTTGGTGGCCAGCGCCTACGAGCAGTACTTC. It specifies CASSLVASAYEQYF. Full variable domain (remainder filled in from reference TRBV5-6 and TRBJ2-7): DAGVTQSPTHLIKTRGQQVTLRCSPKSGHDTVSWYQQALGQGPQFIFQYYEEEERQRGNFPDRFSGHQFPNYSSELNVNALLLGDSALYLCASSLVASAYEQYFGPGTRLTVT.

The CDR3 here is CASSTPAGAQETQYF. The CDR3 DNA sequence: TGTGCCAGCAGCACTCCGGCGGGGGCTCAAGAGACCCAGTACTTC. The chain employs TRBV6-5 and TRBJ2-5; a possible D gene is TRBD2 (7 bases). Germline lookup yields CDR1 MNHEY and CDR2 SVGAGI. V was cut by 6 bases and J by 2 bases, with 16 bases left in between. The CDR3 has 15 residues.

The chain carries TRBV13 and TRBJ2-1; TRBD1 aligns across 8 bases. After removal of 5 bases from V and 7 bases from J, the junction contained 7 bases not matched to a gene. Germline V gene data show CDR1 as PRHDT and CDR2 as FYEKMQ (reference sequence). This CDR3 has 14 residues. The CDR3 nucleotides are TGTGCCAGCAGCAGAGGACAGGGTACAAATGAGCAGTTCTTC. This sequence encodes CASSRGQGTNEQFF. The whole variable domain, remainder taken from reference TRBV13 and TRBJ2-1, is AAGVIQSPRHLIKEKRETATLKCYPIPRHDTVYWYQQGPGQDPQFLISFYEKMQSDKGSIPDRFSAQQFSDYHSELNMSSLELGDSALYFCASSRGQGTNEQFFGPGTRLTVL.

The chain has TRBV7-2 and TRBJ2-7; no reliable D call. V was clipped by 6 bases and J by 3 bases, with 9 bases between them. Germline-derived CDR1 and CDR2 are SGHTA and FQGNSA. The CDR3 contains 12 residues. The CDR3 DNA is TGTGCCAGCAGGCCAGATGGCTACGAGCAGTACTTC. Its protein is CASRPDGYEQYF. Full variable domain (remainder filled in from reference TRBV7-2 and TRBJ2-7): GAGVSQSPSNKVTEKGKDVELRCDPISGHTALYWYRQSLGQGLEFLIYFQGNSAPDKSGLPSDRFSAERTGGSVSTLTIQRTQQEDSAVYLCASRPDGYEQYFGPGTRLTVT.

This chain connects TRBV4-1 to TRBJ2-7; 8 nucleotides line up with TRBD1. This CDR3 is built from 16 residues. The V gene end was trimmed by 4 bases and the J gene end by 0 bases; junction bases not matched to a gene: 8. CDR1 and CDR2 from the germline V gene are MGHRA and YSYEKL. This CDR3 is CASSPETGDPSYEQYF. The CDR3 nucleotides read TGCGCCAGCAGCCCCGAGACAGGGGACCCCTCCTACGAGCAGTACTTC.